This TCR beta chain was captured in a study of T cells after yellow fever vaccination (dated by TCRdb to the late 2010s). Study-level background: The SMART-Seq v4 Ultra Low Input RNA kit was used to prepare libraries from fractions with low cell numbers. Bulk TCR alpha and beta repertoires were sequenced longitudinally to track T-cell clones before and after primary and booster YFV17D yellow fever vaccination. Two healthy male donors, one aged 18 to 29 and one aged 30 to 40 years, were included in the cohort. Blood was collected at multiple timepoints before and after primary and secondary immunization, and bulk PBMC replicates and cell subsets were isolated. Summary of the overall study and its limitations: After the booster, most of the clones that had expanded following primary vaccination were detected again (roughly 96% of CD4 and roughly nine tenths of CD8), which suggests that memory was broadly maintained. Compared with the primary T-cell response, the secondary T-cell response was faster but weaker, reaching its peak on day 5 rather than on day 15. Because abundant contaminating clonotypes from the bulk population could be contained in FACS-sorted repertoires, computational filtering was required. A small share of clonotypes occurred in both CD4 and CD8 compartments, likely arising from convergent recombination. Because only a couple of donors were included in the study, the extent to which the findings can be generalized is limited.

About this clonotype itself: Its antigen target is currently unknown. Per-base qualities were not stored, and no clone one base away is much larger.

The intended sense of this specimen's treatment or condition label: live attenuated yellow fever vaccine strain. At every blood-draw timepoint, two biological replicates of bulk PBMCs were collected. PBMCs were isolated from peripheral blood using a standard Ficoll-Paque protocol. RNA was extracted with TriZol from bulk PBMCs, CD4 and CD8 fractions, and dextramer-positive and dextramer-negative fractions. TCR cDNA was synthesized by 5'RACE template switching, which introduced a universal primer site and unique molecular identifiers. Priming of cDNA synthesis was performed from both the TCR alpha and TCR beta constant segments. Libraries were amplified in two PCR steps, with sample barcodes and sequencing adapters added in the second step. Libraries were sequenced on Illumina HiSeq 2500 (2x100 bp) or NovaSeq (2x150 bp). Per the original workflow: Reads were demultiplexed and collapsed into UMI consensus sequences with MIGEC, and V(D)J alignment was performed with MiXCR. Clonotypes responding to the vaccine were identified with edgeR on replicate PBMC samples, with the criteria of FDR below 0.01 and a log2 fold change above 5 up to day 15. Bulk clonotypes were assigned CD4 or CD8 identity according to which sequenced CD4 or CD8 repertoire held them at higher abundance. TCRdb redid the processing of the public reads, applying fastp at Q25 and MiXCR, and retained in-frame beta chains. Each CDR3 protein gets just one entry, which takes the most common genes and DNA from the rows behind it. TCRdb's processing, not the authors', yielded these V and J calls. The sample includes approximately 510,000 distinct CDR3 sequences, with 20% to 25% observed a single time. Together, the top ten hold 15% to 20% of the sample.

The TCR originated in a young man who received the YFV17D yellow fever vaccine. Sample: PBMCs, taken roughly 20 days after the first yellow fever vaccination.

The CDR3 in this case is CASRSGGGRSPLHF. The nucleotide sequence reads TGTGCCAGCAGATCGGGCGGCGGGCGTTCACCCCTCCACTTT. In this chain, TRBV6-1 is recombined with TRBJ1-6; the D gene is unclear. From the cysteine through the phenylalanine, the CDR3 covers 14 amino acids. Just CDR3 DNA is preserved here, 42 bases in frame from base 1. Based on the germline V gene, the CDR1 and CDR2 sequences are MNHNS and SASEGT. V was cut back by 6 bases and J by 9 bases, leaving a gap of 15 bases between them.